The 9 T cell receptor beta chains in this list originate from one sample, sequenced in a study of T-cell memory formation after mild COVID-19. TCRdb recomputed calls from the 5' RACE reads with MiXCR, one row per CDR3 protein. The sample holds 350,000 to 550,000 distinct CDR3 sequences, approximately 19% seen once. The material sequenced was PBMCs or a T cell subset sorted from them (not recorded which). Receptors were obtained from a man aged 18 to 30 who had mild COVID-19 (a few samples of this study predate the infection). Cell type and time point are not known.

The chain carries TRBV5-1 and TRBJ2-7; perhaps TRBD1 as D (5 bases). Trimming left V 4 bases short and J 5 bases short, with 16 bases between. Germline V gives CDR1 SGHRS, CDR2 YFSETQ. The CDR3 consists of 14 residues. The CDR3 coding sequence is TGCGCCAGCAGCGCCTCGTTAGGGGTGAACGAGCAGTACTTC. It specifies CASSASLGVNEQYF.

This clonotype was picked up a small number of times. For the CDR3, the DNA is TGTGCCAGCTCACCACGGGACAGGGAAAAACTGTTTTTT. Its protein is CASSPRDREKLFF. This chain links TRBV18 with TRBJ1-4; 8 positions match TRBD1. V gave up 1 base and J gave up 8 bases; unmatched junction bases: 0. This CDR3 has 13 amino acids. Germline CDR1 KGHSH, CDR2 LQKENI.

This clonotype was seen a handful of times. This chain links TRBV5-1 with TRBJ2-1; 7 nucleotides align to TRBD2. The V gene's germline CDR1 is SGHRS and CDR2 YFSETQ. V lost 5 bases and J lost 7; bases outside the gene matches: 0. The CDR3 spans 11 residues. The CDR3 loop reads CASRGGNEQFF. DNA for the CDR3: TGCGCCAGCAGGGGAGGGAATGAGCAGTTCTTC.

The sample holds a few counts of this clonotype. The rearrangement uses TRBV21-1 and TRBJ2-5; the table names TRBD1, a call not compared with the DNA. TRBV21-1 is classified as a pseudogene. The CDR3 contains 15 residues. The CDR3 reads CASSPTGTAEETQYF. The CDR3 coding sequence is TGTGCCAGCAGCCCGACCGGGACAGCAGAAGAGACCCAGTACTTC.

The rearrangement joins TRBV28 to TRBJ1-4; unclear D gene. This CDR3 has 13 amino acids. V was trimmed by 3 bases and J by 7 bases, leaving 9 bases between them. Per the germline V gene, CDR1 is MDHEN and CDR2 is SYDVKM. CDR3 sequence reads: CASSLGWGEKLFF. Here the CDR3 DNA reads TGTGCCAGCAGTTTGGGTTGGGGTGAAAAACTGTTTTTT.

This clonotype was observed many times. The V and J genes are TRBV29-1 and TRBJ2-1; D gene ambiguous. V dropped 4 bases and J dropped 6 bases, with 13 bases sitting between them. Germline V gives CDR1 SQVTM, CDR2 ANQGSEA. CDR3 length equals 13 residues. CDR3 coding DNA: TGCAGCGTTGGTGCCGGCAGTGGCAATGAGCAGTTCTTC. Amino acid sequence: CSVGAGSGNEQFF.

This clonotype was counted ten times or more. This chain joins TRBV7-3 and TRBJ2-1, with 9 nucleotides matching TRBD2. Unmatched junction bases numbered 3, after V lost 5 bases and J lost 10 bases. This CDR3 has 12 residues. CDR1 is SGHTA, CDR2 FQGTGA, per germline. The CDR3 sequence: CASSKLAGEQFF. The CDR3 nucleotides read TGTGCCAGCAGCAAACTAGCGGGCGAGCAGTTCTTC.

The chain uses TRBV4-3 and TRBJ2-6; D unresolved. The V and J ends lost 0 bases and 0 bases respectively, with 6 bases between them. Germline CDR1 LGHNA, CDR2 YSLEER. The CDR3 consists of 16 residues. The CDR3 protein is CASSQDGYSGANVLTF. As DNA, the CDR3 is TGCGCCAGCAGCCAAGATGGATACTCTGGGGCCAACGTCCTGACTTTC.

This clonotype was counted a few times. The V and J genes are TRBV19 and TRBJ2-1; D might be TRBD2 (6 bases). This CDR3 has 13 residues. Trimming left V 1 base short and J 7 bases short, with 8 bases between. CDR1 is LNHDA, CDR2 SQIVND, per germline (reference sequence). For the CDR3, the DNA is TGTGCCAGTAGTATAGGTGGGGGGAATGAGCAGTTCTTC. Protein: CASSIGGGNEQFF.